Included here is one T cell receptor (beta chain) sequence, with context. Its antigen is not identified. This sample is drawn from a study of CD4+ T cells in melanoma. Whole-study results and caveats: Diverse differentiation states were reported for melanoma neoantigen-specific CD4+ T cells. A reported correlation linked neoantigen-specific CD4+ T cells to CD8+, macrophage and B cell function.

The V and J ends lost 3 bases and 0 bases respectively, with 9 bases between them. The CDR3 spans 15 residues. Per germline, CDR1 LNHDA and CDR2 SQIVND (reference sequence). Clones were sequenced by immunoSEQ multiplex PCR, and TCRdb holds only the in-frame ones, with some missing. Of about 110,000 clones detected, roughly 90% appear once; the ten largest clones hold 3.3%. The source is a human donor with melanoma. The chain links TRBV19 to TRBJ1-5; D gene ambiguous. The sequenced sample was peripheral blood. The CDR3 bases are TGTGCCAGTAGTATCATGAGGACTAGCAATCAGCCCCAGCATTTT. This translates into CASSIMRTSNQPQHF.